This TCR beta chain was profiled in a study of shared clonotypes between healthy human individuals. Germline CDR1 is ENHRY and CDR2 is SYGVKD. The CDR3 contains 15 residues. J was trimmed by 4 bases and V by 4 bases; bases with no gene match: 8. Generated by immunoSEQ multiplex PCR, the TCRdb table keeps only in-frame clones and is missing some. Among roughly 1,500,000 clones listed, 98% were seen once. In its sample, this clone was seen once. The chain combines TRBV10-3 with TRBJ2-3, with TRBD2 identical over 7 bases. The source of this sequence is a man aged 25 to 40 in good health. The sequencing sample was made of naive CD4+ T cells sorted from blood. Subset noted: CD45RA+ positively selected. CDR3 nucleotide sequence: TGTGCCATCAGTGGCGGTAGCGGGCCTGCAGATACGCAGTATTTT. Protein product: CAISGGSGPADTQYF.